Presented here are 7 T cell receptor beta chains from one specimen sequenced in a study of shared clonotypes between healthy human individuals. Sequenced by immunoSEQ multiplex PCR; TCRdb stores in-frame clones only, minus some. The table lists about 700,000 clones, under 95% of them singletons, with 20% to 25% in the top ten. Terminally differentiated effector memory CD45RA+ cells were excluded from the naive CD8 cells, which were CD45RO-negative and positively selected for CCR7. Sequenced: naive CD8+ T cells sorted from blood. These receptors all stem from a man younger than 40 in good health.

The chain carries TRBV18 and TRBJ2-7; the match to TRBD2 covers 14 bases. V dropped 3 bases and J dropped 3; count of bases not matched to a gene: 1. The CDR3 is 15 amino acids. CDR1 and CDR2 from the germline V gene are KGHSH and LQKENI. DNA of the CDR3: TGTGCCAGCTCACCCGGGACTAGCGGGAGCTACGAGCAGTACTTC. Protein product: CASSPGTSGSYEQYF.

The chain links TRBV5-1 to TRBJ2-7; TRBD1 agrees at 9 bases. This CDR3 is 15 amino acids long. V shed 0 bases, J shed 2 bases, and the junction held 3 bases outside the gene matches. The germline V gene encodes CDR1 SGHRS and CDR2 YFSETQ. CDR3 sequence: CASSLEGQGAYEQYF. The DNA for the CDR3 is TGCGCCAGCAGCTTGGAGGGACAGGGAGCCTACGAGCAGTACTTC.

A single count supports this clone. The J gene is TRBJ1-5, the V gene TRBV2, with D unclear. The CDR3 runs 16 residues. CDR1 is SNHLY, CDR2 FYNNEI, per germline. The V gene lost 6 bases and the J gene lost 1 base, with 16 bases spanning the gap. The CDR3 nucleotides are TGTGCCAGCAGCGATGGAAGGTCTGGAAGCAATCAGCCCCAGCATTTT. It is translated as CASSDGRSGSNQPQHF.

This chain uses TRBV10-3 with TRBJ2-7; TRBD1 might be the D (6 bases). Trimming left V 3 bases short and J 3 bases short, with 9 bases between. In germline, CDR1 is ENHRY, CDR2 SYGVKD. The CDR3 covers 13 residues. The CDR3 DNA is TGTGCCATCAGTGAACAGGGCCTCTACGAGCAGTACTTC. Translating it yields CAISEQGLYEQYF.

This sequence joins TRBV7-9 and TRBJ2-3, with 8 bases that match TRBD2. The germline CDR1 and CDR2 sequences are SEHNR and FQNEAQ (reference sequence). The CDR3 runs to 17 residues. V trimming: 4 bases; J trimming: 2 bases; junction bases outside the gene matches: 11. For the CDR3, the DNA is TGTGCCAGCAGCTACTCCGGGACTAGTTGGTTCACAGATACGCAGTATTTT. Its protein is CASSYSGTSWFTDTQYF.

The CDR3 loop reads CASSFGMLVQQSSYNEQFF. The CDR3 DNA sequence: TGTGCCAGCAGCTTCGGTATGTTAGTACAGCAAAGCTCCTACAATGAGCAGTTCTTC. The chain uses TRBV7-3 and TRBJ2-1; D is undetermined. The germline V gene has CDR1 SGHTA and CDR2 FQGTGA. V dropped 3 bases and J dropped 0 bases, with 21 bases sitting between them. The CDR3 contains 19 residues.

J is TRBJ1-1 and V is TRBV19; D is possibly TRBD1 (5 bases). CDR1 and CDR2 from the germline V gene are LNHDA and SQIVND (reference sequence). V was shortened by 2 bases and J by 5 bases, with 12 bases between the two germline ends. The CDR3 length is 14 residues. In DNA, the CDR3 is TGTGCCAGTAGTATACAGGGAATGGGGACTGAAGCTTTCTTT. The encoded protein is CASSIQGMGTEAFF.